These T cell receptor beta chains were read from a single sample in a study of cytomegalovirus exposure and HLA in healthy donors. Data came from immunoSEQ multiplex PCR; TCRdb stores just in-frame clones and leaves some out. Among some 150,000 clones listed, 80% were seen once. The sample taken for sequencing was PBMCs. These receptor sequences come from a man aged 25-45 years in good health and CMV-seronegative. The CDR3 runs from the conserved cysteine through the conserved F or W. D genes are given only for firm matches. Clone size is not always given. Where it is, it says once, few, many or a class for expanded clones.

d_call: TRBD1; v_call: TRBV2; clone_size: NA; j_call: TRBJ2-7; cdr3_nt: TGTGCCAGCAGGCTACAGGGGCTCGGGCGCCGCGAGCAGTACTTC; cdr3_aa: CASRLQGLGRREQYF
d_call: TRBD1; v_call: TRBV29-1; clone_size: NA; j_call: TRBJ2-1; cdr3_nt: TGCAGCGTTGAAGGGGACAGGGTCAATGAGCAGTTCTTC; cdr3_aa: CSVEGDRVNEQFF
d_call: NA; v_call: TRBV6-5; clone_size: NA; j_call: TRBJ1-1; cdr3_nt: TGTGCCAGCACCACAGGGACTGAAGCTTTCTTT; cdr3_aa: CASTTGTEAFF
d_call: TRBD1; v_call: TRBV18; clone_size: NA; j_call: TRBJ1-2; cdr3_nt: TGTGCCAGCTCACTTAACGGACAGGGAAGCTATGGCTACCCCTTC; cdr3_aa: CASSLNGQGSYGYPF
d_call: TRBD2; v_call: TRBV7-6; clone_size: NA; j_call: TRBJ2-2; cdr3_nt: TGTGCCAGCAGCTTACGGTCGTCAGGGGGACTAGCCTCCGGGGAGCTGTTTTTT; cdr3_aa: CASSLRSSGGLASGELFF
d_call: NA; v_call: TRBV5-6; clone_size: NA; j_call: TRBJ2-1; cdr3_nt: TGTGCCAGCAGCCGGGACTTCCTGAGCTCCTACAATGAGCAGTTCTTC; cdr3_aa: CASSRDFLSSYNEQFF
d_call: NA; v_call: TRBV6-6; clone_size: few; j_call: TRBJ1-2; cdr3_nt: TGTGCCAGCAGTTCCAATGACAGACAGAAGGGCTACACCTTC; cdr3_aa: CASSSNDRQKGYTF
d_call: NA; v_call: TRBV2; clone_size: NA; j_call: TRBJ1-1; cdr3_nt: TGTGCCCTTGGAGGAGGGAACACTGAAGCTTTCTTT; cdr3_aa: CALGGGNTEAFF
d_call: TRBD1; v_call: TRBV19; clone_size: NA; j_call: TRBJ1-2; cdr3_nt: TGTGCCAGTAGTATCAGGGGGCTGTATGGCTACCCCTTC; cdr3_aa: CASSIRGLYGYPF
d_call: TRBD1; v_call: TRBV11-2; clone_size: NA; j_call: TRBJ2-7; cdr3_nt: TGTGCCAGCAGCTTTCGGACAGGGGACGAGCAGTACTTC; cdr3_aa: CASSFRTGDEQYF
d_call: NA; v_call: TRBV28; clone_size: NA; j_call: TRBJ1-2; cdr3_nt: TGTGCCAGCAGGGGGGCAACAGAAAACTATGGCTACACCTTC; cdr3_aa: CASRGATENYGYTF
d_call: TRBD2; v_call: TRBV5-3; clone_size: NA; j_call: TRBJ2-7; cdr3_nt: TGTGCCAGAAGCGTTCTAGCGGCAGCCTACTACGAGCAGTACTTC; cdr3_aa: CARSVLAAAYYEQYF
d_call: TRBD2; v_call: TRBV6-5; clone_size: NA; j_call: TRBJ2-7; cdr3_nt: TGTGCCAGCAGTTACCGTGCCGGACTAGCTCGCGACGAGCAGTACTTC; cdr3_aa: CASSYRAGLARDEQYF
d_call: NA; v_call: TRBV14; clone_size: few; j_call: TRBJ2-1; cdr3_nt: TGTGCCAGCAGCCAAGATTATAGGGGGACGACCAACAATGAGCAGTTCTTC; cdr3_aa: CASSQDYRGTTNNEQFF
d_call: NA; v_call: TRBV5-4; clone_size: NA; j_call: TRBJ2-7; cdr3_nt: TGTGCCAGCAGCTTTCGGGGGGCGAGCGAGCAGTACTTC; cdr3_aa: CASSFRGASEQYF
d_call: NA; v_call: TRBV7-6; clone_size: NA; j_call: TRBJ2-5; cdr3_nt: TGTGCCAGCAGCTTATTCACAGGGATAGGAGAGACCCAGTACTTC; cdr3_aa: CASSLFTGIGETQYF
d_call: TRBD1; v_call: TRBV6-5; clone_size: NA; j_call: TRBJ1-3; cdr3_nt: TGTGCCAGCAGTACCTCAGGGGGCCGGGACACCATATATTTT; cdr3_aa: CASSTSGGRDTIYF
d_call: TRBD1; v_call: TRBV5-1; clone_size: few; j_call: TRBJ1-3; cdr3_nt: TGCGCCAGCAGCCCCGATGTTTTAGGTCCGACAGGGACTGGAAACACCATATATTTT; cdr3_aa: CASSPDVLGPTGTGNTIYF
d_call: NA; v_call: TRBV27; clone_size: NA; j_call: TRBJ1-4; cdr3_nt: TGTGCCAGCAGTTTCGGGGGTGGTGAAAAACTGTTTTTT; cdr3_aa: CASSFGGGEKLFF
d_call: TRBD2; v_call: TRBV18; clone_size: NA; j_call: TRBJ2-1; cdr3_nt: TGTGCCAGCTCACGTCGCCTAGCGGGGGCGTCTATGAACAATGAGCAGTTCTTC; cdr3_aa: CASSRRLAGASMNNEQFF
d_call: NA; v_call: TRBV5-4; clone_size: few; j_call: TRBJ1-2; cdr3_nt: TGTGCCAGCAGCGAGGAGAGGGGGGGCTATGGCTACACCTTC; cdr3_aa: CASSEERGGYGYTF
d_call: NA; v_call: TRBV6-5; clone_size: NA; j_call: TRBJ2-5; cdr3_nt: TGTGCCAGCAGCAGAAGGGCAGGGCTCCAAGAGACCCAGTACTTC; cdr3_aa: CASSRRAGLQETQYF
d_call: TRBD1; v_call: TRBV5-6; clone_size: NA; j_call: TRBJ1-2; cdr3_nt: TGTGCCAGCAGCACCGGGACAGGATGGCATGGCTACACCTTC; cdr3_aa: CASSTGTGWHGYTF
d_call: NA; v_call: TRBV5-1; clone_size: NA; j_call: TRBJ2-5; cdr3_nt: TGCGCCAGCAAAACAGGGAACCAAGAGACCCAGTACTTC; cdr3_aa: CASKTGNQETQYF
d_call: NA; v_call: TRBV4-1; clone_size: few; j_call: TRBJ1-1; cdr3_nt: TGCGCCAGCAGCCACCCAGGGACTGAAGCTTTCTTT; cdr3_aa: CASSHPGTEAFF
d_call: TRBD1; v_call: TRBV28; clone_size: NA; j_call: TRBJ2-7; cdr3_nt: TGTGCCAGCAGTTTACGGACAGGGTACGAGCAGTACTTC; cdr3_aa: CASSLRTGYEQYF
d_call: NA; v_call: TRBV7-2; clone_size: few; j_call: TRBJ1-3; cdr3_nt: TGTGCCAGCAGCTTAGTGACAAGCGGAAACACCATATATTTT; cdr3_aa: CASSLVTSGNTIYF
d_call: TRBD1; v_call: TRBV5-8; clone_size: NA; j_call: TRBJ1-4; cdr3_nt: TGTGCCAGCAGCCCAGGGACAGCTGTAAATGAAAAACTGTTTTTT; cdr3_aa: CASSPGTAVNEKLFF
d_call: TRBD1; v_call: TRBV5-1; clone_size: NA; j_call: TRBJ2-7; cdr3_nt: TGCGCCAGCAGCTCACAGGGGGCAATCGACGAGCAGTACTTC; cdr3_aa: CASSSQGAIDEQYF
d_call: TRBD1; v_call: TRBV10-3; clone_size: NA; j_call: TRBJ2-5; cdr3_nt: TGTGCCATCAGTGATTCTACAGGGGGCAAGGGGACCCAGTACTTC; cdr3_aa: CAISDSTGGKGTQYF
d_call: TRBD2; v_call: TRBV10-1; clone_size: NA; j_call: TRBJ2-2; cdr3_nt: TGCGCCACGTCGGCGGGGGGGCCCACCGGGGAGCTGTTTTTT; cdr3_aa: CATSAGGPTGELFF
d_call: TRBD1; v_call: TRBV28; clone_size: NA; j_call: TRBJ1-5; cdr3_nt: TGTGCCAGCAGTCCCACAGGGGTGAGAGAGCAGCCCCAGCATTTT; cdr3_aa: CASSPTGVREQPQHF
d_call: NA; v_call: TRBV4-1; clone_size: NA; j_call: TRBJ2-1; cdr3_nt: TGCGCCAGCAGCCAAGATGGAACAGACTACAATGAGCAGTTCTTC; cdr3_aa: CASSQDGTDYNEQFF
d_call: TRBD1; v_call: TRBV13; clone_size: NA; j_call: TRBJ1-4; cdr3_nt: TGTGCCAGCAGCTCCCGGGACAGGGATGAAAAACTGTTTTTT; cdr3_aa: CASSSRDRDEKLFF
d_call: TRBD1; v_call: TRBV10-2; clone_size: NA; j_call: TRBJ1-2; cdr3_nt: TGCGCCAGCAGTGAGTCGACAGGGGCAGCCTACACCTTC; cdr3_aa: CASSESTGAAYTF
d_call: NA; v_call: TRBV18; clone_size: once; j_call: TRBJ1-5; cdr3_nt: TGTGCCAGCTCACCTGAAGGGGCTGCGACAGCAAGCAATCAGCCCCAGCATTTT; cdr3_aa: CASSPEGAATASNQPQHF
d_call: TRBD1; v_call: TRBV2; clone_size: NA; j_call: TRBJ1-4; cdr3_nt: TGTGCCGGCAGACAGGGATTCTCTGCAACTAATGAAAAACTGTTTTTT; cdr3_aa: CAGRQGFSATNEKLFF
d_call: TRBD1; v_call: TRBV5-6; clone_size: NA; j_call: TRBJ1-5; cdr3_nt: TGTGCCAGCAGCTTTTTCGACAGGGACAATCAGCCCCAGCATTTT; cdr3_aa: CASSFFDRDNQPQHF
d_call: TRBD1; v_call: TRBV2; clone_size: NA; j_call: TRBJ1-2; cdr3_nt: TGTGCCAGCAGCCCCGGACAGGGTTTCGACTCTGGCTACACCTTC; cdr3_aa: CASSPGQGFDSGYTF
d_call: TRBD1; v_call: TRBV6-6; clone_size: NA; j_call: TRBJ1-1; cdr3_nt: TGTGCCAGCAGGGGACAGCCGAACACTGAAGCTTTCTTT; cdr3_aa: CASRGQPNTEAFF
d_call: TRBD1; v_call: TRBV18; clone_size: NA; j_call: TRBJ1-6; cdr3_nt: TGTGCCAGCTCACCAAGGGACAGGGTAGGGGCCCTCCACTTT; cdr3_aa: CASSPRDRVGALHF
d_call: NA; v_call: TRBV5-1; clone_size: NA; j_call: TRBJ2-3; cdr3_nt: TGCGCCAGCAGCTCACTAGCCCTGGGTTCTCGCACAGATACGCAGTATTTT; cdr3_aa: CASSSLALGSRTDTQYF